The source of this TCR beta chain is a study of blood T cell repertoires in COVID-19. CDR3 length: 12 amino acids. Germline lookup yields CDR1 GTSNPN and CDR2 SVGIG (reference sequence). V was clipped by 4 bases and J by 6 bases, with 9 bases between them. Using immunoSEQ multiplex PCR, the repertoire was profiled, and TCRdb retains in-frame clones only, with some absent. The profile covers approximately 15,000 clones, with around 89% appearing a single time and less than 4% taken by the ten largest. The rearrangement links TRBV30 to TRBJ1-4; perhaps TRBD1 as D (5 bases). The sequenced material came from peripheral blood. The sequence was obtained from a human donor in a cohort sampled during active COVID-19. For the CDR3, the DNA is TGTGCCTGGATCGGGGGAGATGAAAAACTGTTTTTT. This codes for CAWIGGDEKLFF.